This TCR beta chain appears in the sequencing data of a study of blood T cell repertoires in COVID-19 (TCRdb year 2020). Concerning the study at large: ImmuneRACE Cohort 3 recovered participants were defined by two consecutive negative NP/OP PCR tests, healthcare professional clearance, or symptom resolution. A freely available public database, intended as a resource for researchers studying the immune response to SARS-CoV-2, is where the repertoires were released. HLA class I and class II types, where available, came from metadata supplied by the sample provider rather than from assay-based typing. The samples were drawn from two sources: the first 160 participants of the ongoing ImmuneRACE study, and over 1,000 subjects contributed by 6 global collaborators. Collaborator samples came from the United States, Italy and Spain and covered acute and convalescent phases of COVID-19. The prospective study material was composed of cDNA or gDNA derived from T cells, B-cell-depleted T cells, or PBMCs. Deeply sampled blood TCRbeta repertoires from subjects exposed to, actively infected with, or recovered from COVID-19 were included in the dataset. The sample metadata nearly always contained a de-identified subject ID, COVID-19 status, age in years and sex.

V drops 1 base and J drops 7 bases, leaving 14 bases in between. The CDR3 sequence holds 15 residues, the cysteine and phenylalanine included. Only CDR3 DNA remains: 45 bases, in frame from the first base. CDR1 is given as MNHNS and CDR2 as SASEGT, both from the germline V gene. On the study overall, not on this receptor specifically: The quantity of clinical and demographic metadata differed by source and by participant and was supplied without curation.

TCRbeta CDR3 regions were amplified from genomic DNA by means of the immunoSEQ Assay, a bias-controlled multiplex PCR. On the study's bioinformatics: Within the assay, amplification of reference gene primers was used to estimate how many nucleated cells each sample contained. Sequence reads were collapsed and filtered to measure the absolute abundance of every unique TCRbeta CDR3 rearrangement. Productive Simpson clonality was computed per sample as the square root of Simpson's diversity index over productive rearrangements. This is the immuneACCESS table as TCRdb keeps it, with only in-frame sequences that have V and J called. A part of the clones is gone; compared with another copy, unresolved V genes explain less than half, and the rest is unexplained. Clone size and the V and J calls come from that table; the DNA yielded D and trimming. The sample table records about 280,000 clones; about 88% of these occur just once. The top ten hold 2% to 2.5% of the sample.

Enrolling through a virtual design, the prospective study's participants ranged in age from about 18 to 89 years and lived across roughly 24 United States geographic areas. In the prospective study, participants were assigned to cohorts based on the clinical history participants reported in a screening survey and a study questionnaire. Each participant in the prospective study had whole blood, serum and a nasopharyngeal or oropharyngeal swab collected by mobile phlebotomists. Prospective study participants could optionally give additional blood draws and questionnaires over an approximately 2-month period. Before DNA extraction, prospective study blood samples were shipped either frozen or at room temperature. In regard to this clone: Its antigen is not yet known. The record has no base qualities; no much larger clone is one base away.

The sequence was obtained from a woman aged 60-75 years in a cohort exposed to, infected with or recovered from COVID-19 (not recorded which). The chain employs TRBV6-1 and TRBJ2-1; a tentative D match to TRBD2 spans 5 bases. Sequenced: PBMCs or T cells enriched from blood (not recorded which). The DNA reads as follows: TGTGCCAGCAGTGAAGATCCCGGCATAGCGAATGAGCAGTTCTTC. This sequence encodes CASSEDPGIANEQFF.